The rows below give T cell receptor beta chains drawn from one sample of a study of a mutant IDH1 vaccine in newly diagnosed glioma. Libraries were prepared by immunoSEQ multiplex PCR; TCRdb keeps only in-frame clonotypes and omits some of them. The table records about 50,000 clones, about 85% of them present only once. Their specific antigens are unknown. This material consisted of PBMCs, taken from a glioma patient whose treatment included an IDH1 peptide vaccine. These receptors were obtained from a woman between 18 and 29 years old with glioma. CDR3s include the opening cysteine and the closing phenylalanine or tryptophan. The D gene is left open where the match is weak. Size is stated for part of the rows, as once, few or many counts, or as a class when the clone is expanded.

TGTGCCAGCAGCTTAGCGGGGAGCGGGGCAAACACAGATACGCAGTATTTT | CASSLAGSGANTDTQYF | TRBV11-1 | . | TRBD2 | TRBJ2-3
TGTGCCAGCAGTGAAGCAGTCAGCGGGAGGTACTACGAGCAGTACTTC | CASSEAVSGRYYEQYF | TRBV6-1 | . | TRBD2 | TRBJ2-7
TGTGCCAGCAGCTTAGACACTGCCCCAGGTGACGAGCAGTACTTC | CASSLDTAPGDEQYF | TRBV11-2 | . | . | TRBJ2-7
TGTGCCACCAGCAGAGACAGGGCGGGCACTGAAGCTTTCTTT | CATSRDRAGTEAFF | TRBV15 | . | . | TRBJ1-1
TGCAGCGTTCGCACAGCTATGAACACTGAAGCTTTCTTT | CSVRTAMNTEAFF | TRBV29-1 | . | . | TRBJ1-1
TGTGCTAGTAGATCGGGACTTCCGAACACTGAAGCTTTCTTT | CASRSGLPNTEAFF | TRBV12-5 | . | . | TRBJ1-1
TGTGCCAGCAGCGTAGTTTCTGGTAATGAGCAGTTCTTC | CASSVVSGNEQFF | TRBV9 | . | . | TRBJ2-1
TGTGCCAGCCAAAGTCGGGTGTCAACCACTGAAGCTTTCTTT | CASQSRVSTTEAFF | TRBV2 | . | . | TRBJ1-1
TGTGCCAGTCTGTCCCTGGCGGGAAGGGCCAACGTCCTGACTTTC | CASLSLAGRANVLTF | TRBV19 | . | . | TRBJ2-6
TGTGCCAGTACCAATAACCCTGGGGCCAACGTCCTGACTTTC | CASTNNPGANVLTF | TRBV19 | . | . | TRBJ2-6
TGTGCCAGCAGCAAGGGACAACTCTATGGCTACACCTTC | CASSKGQLYGYTF | TRBV7-9 | . | . | TRBJ1-2
TGTGCCATCAGTGAGTTCGGGGGACACAGGAGCTCTGGGGCCAACGTCCTGACTTTC | CAISEFGGHRSSGANVLTF | TRBV10-3 | . | . | TRBJ2-6
TGTGCCATCAGCCTCGGGGACCGGGGCTACACCTTC | CAISLGDRGYTF | TRBV10-3 | . | . | TRBJ1-2
TGCGCCAGCAGCATCCGGGAGGGCCTAAGCTCCTACGAGCAGTACTTC | CASSIREGLSSYEQYF | TRBV5-1 | . | TRBD2 | TRBJ2-7
TGTGCCAGCAGCGTAGGGGGCGGGGCTCAGGTAACAGATACGCAGTATTTT | CASSVGGGAQVTDTQYF | TRBV9 | . | . | TRBJ2-3
TGTGCCAGCAGCTTGGTCTCACAGGGCACTGAAGCTTTCTTT | CASSLVSQGTEAFF | TRBV5-5 | . | . | TRBJ1-1
TGTGCCATCAGTGAGTCGGCGGCAACTAATGAAAAACTGTTTTTT | CAISESAATNEKLFF | TRBV10-3 | . | . | TRBJ1-4
TGTGCCACCAGCAGAGATTTAGGGAACTATAATTCACCCCTCCACTTT | CATSRDLGNYNSPLHF | TRBV15 | . | . | TRBJ1-6
TGTGCCAGCAGTGAATCCTATCAGCCCCAGCATTTT | CASSESYQPQHF | TRBV25-1 | . | . | TRBJ1-5
TGTGCCAGCAGCTTAGGAAAGCGGGAGGGCCAAGAGACCCAGTACTTC | CASSLGKREGQETQYF | TRBV7-6 | . | TRBD2 | TRBJ2-5
TGTGCCAGCAGCCACCAGGGAAAGTACGAGCAGTACTTC | CASSHQGKYEQYF | TRBV4-2 | . | . | TRBJ2-7
TGTGCCAGCAGGGTTATGGCTCAGCCCCAGCATTTT | CASRVMAQPQHF | TRBV2 | few | . | TRBJ1-5
TGTGCCAGCAGCTTCGTAGGCAGGGTGAACACTGAAGCTTTCTTT | CASSFVGRVNTEAFF | TRBV5-5 | . | . | TRBJ1-1
TGTGCCAGAAGCTTGGCCGACTCGATCTGGGGTCAGCCCCAGCATTTT | CARSLADSIWGQPQHF | TRBV5-3 | . | . | TRBJ1-5
TGTGCCAGCAGCCCCGGGGCGTACAACACCTTC | CASSPGAYNTF | TRBV6-6 | . | . | TRBJ1-2
TGTGCCAGCAGCCACTCCTCTCCGGGACTAGCGGGGGCCAATGAGCAGTTCTTC | CASSHSSPGLAGANEQFF | TRBV4-2 | . | TRBD2 | TRBJ2-1
TGTGCCAGCAGCTTAGCGCTCGGCAGGAATTATGGCTACACCTTC | CASSLALGRNYGYTF | TRBV7-9 | . | . | TRBJ1-2